This TCR beta chain was observed in a study of blood T cell repertoires in COVID-19. Study details: Samples representing acute and convalescent COVID-19 were sourced from the United States, Italy and Spain. T cells, B-cell-depleted T cells, or PBMCs supplied cDNA or gDNA.

Original processing methods: By means of reference gene primer amplification, nucleated cell counts were estimated. Clones were sequenced by immunoSEQ multiplex PCR, and TCRdb holds only the in-frame ones, with some missing. That table supplies the V and J calls and clone size; D and trimming were determined from the DNA. The sample lists approximately 230,000 clones, 86% occurring once. Germline CDR1 MNHEY, CDR2 SVGEGT. The CDR3 has 14 residues. V shed 6 bases and J shed 2 bases, with 14 bases lying between them. This TCR was recovered from a man between 25 and 39 years old who had recovered from COVID-19. Material: peripheral blood. The J gene is TRBJ2-7, the V gene TRBV6-2 or TRBV6-3; TRBD1 is a possible D gene (6 bases). In nucleotides, the CDR3 is TGTGCCAGCAGCCTTCCACAGGGAACCTACGAGCAGTACTTC. It encodes CASSLPQGTYEQYF.